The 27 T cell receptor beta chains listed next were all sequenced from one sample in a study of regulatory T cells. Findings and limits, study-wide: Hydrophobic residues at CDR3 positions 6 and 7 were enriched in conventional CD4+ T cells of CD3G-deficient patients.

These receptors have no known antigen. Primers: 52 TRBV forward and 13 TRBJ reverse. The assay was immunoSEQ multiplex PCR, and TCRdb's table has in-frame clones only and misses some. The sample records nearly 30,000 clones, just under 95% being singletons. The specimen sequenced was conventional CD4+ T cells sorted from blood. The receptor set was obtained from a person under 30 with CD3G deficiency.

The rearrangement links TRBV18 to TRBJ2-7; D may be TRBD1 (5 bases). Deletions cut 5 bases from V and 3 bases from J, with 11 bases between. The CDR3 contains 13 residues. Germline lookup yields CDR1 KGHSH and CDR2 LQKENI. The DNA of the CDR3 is TGTGCCAGCTCATCGGCGCAGGGCTACGAGCAGTACTTC. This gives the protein CASSSAQGYEQYF. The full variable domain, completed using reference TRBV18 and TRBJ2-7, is NAGVMQNPRHLVRRRGQEARLRCSPMKGHSHVYWYRQLPEEGLKFMVYLQKENIIDESGMPKERFSAEFPKEGPSILRIQQVVRGDSAAYFCASSSAQGYEQYFGPGTRLTVT.

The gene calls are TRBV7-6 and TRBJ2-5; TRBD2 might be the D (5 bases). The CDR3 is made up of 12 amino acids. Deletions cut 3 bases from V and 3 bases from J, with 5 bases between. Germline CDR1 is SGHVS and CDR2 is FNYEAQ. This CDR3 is CASSLREETQYF. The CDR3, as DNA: TGTGCCAGCAGCTTGCGGGAAGAGACCCAGTACTTC.

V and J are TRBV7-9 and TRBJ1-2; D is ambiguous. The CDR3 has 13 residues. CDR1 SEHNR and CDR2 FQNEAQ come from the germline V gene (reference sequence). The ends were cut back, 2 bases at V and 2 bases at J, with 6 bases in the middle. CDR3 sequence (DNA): TGTGCCAGCAGCTTACAGGAGAACTATGGCTACACCTTC. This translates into CASSLQENYGYTF. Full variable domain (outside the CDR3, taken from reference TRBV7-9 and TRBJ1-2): DTGVSQNPRHKITKRGQNVTFRCDPISEHNRLYWYRQTLGQGPEFLTYFQNEAQLEKSRLLSDRFSAERPKGSFSTLEIQRTEQGDSAMYLCASSLQENYGYTFGSGTRLTVV.

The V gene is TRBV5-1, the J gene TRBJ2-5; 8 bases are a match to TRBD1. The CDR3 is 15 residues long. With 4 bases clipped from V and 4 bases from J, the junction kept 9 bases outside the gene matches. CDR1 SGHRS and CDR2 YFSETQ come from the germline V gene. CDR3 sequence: CASSTGQGYRETQYF. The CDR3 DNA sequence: TGCGCCAGCAGCACTGGACAGGGTTATAGAGAGACCCAGTACTTC.

CDR3 residues: CASSVDRDFGKLFF. DNA for the CDR3: TGTGCCAGCAGTGTCGACAGGGACTTTGGTAAACTGTTTTTT. The chain couples TRBV6-1 to TRBJ1-4; 7 bases agree with TRBD1. Germline values: CDR1 MNHNS, CDR2 SASEGT. The J segment lost 11 bases and the V segment lost 4 bases, leaving 10 bases of the junction unmatched. The CDR3 sequence is 14 residues long.

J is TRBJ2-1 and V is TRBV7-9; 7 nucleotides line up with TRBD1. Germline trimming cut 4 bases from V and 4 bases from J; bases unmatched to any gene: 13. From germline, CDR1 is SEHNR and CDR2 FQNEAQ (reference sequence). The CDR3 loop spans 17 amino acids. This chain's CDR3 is CASSSFATGKPYNEQFF. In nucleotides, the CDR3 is TGTGCCAGCAGCTCCTTCGCGACAGGGAAACCGTACAATGAGCAGTTCTTC.

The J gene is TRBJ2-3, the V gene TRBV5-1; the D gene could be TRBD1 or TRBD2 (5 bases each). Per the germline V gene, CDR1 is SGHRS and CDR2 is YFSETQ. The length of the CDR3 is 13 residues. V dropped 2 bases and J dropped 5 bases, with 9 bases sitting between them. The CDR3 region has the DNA TGCGCCAGCAGCTTCGGTGGGGGAGATACGCAGTATTTT. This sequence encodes CASSFGGGDTQYF. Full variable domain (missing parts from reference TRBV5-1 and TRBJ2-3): KAGVTQTPRYLIKTRGQQVTLSCSPISGHRSVSWYQQTPGQGLQFLFEYFSETQRNKGNFPGRFSGRQFSNSRSEMNVSTLELGDSALYLCASSFGGGDTQYFGPGTRLTVL.

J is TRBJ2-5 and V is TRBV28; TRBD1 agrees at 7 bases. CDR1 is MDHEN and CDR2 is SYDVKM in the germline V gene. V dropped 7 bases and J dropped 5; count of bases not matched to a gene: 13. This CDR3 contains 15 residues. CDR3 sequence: CASMKGAPGQETQYF. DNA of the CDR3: TGTGCCAGCATGAAGGGGGCGCCGGGCCAGGAGACCCAGTACTTC.

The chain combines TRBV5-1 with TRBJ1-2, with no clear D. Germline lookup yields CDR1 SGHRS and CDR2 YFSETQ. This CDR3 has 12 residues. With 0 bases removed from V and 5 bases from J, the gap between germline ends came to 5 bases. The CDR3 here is CASSLGGYGYTF. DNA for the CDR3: TGCGCCAGCAGCTTGGGAGGGTATGGCTACACCTTC.

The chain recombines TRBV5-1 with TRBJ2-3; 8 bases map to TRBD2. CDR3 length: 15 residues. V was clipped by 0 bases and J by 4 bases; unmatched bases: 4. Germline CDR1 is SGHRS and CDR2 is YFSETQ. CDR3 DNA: TGCGCCAGCAGCTTGGGAGCGGGAGATTCAGATACGCAGTATTTT. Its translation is CASSLGAGDSDTQYF.

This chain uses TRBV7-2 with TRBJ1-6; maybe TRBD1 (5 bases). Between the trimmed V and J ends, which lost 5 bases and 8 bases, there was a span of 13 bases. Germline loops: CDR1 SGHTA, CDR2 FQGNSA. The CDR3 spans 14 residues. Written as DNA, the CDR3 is TGTGCCAGCAGCCGGGGGGTTTGGGATTCACCCCTCCACTTT. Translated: CASSRGVWDSPLHF.

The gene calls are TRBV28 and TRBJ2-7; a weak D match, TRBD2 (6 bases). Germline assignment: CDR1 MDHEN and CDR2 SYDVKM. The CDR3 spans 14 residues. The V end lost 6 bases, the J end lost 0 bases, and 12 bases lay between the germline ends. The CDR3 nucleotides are TGTGCCAGCAGCACGGGAGTGAGCTCCTACGAGCAGTACTTC. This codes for CASSTGVSSYEQYF.

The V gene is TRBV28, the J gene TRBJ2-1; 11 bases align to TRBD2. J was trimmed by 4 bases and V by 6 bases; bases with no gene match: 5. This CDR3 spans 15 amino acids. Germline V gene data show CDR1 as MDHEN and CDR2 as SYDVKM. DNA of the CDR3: TGTGCCAGCAGCTCGACTAGCGGGATTTACAATGAGCAGTTCTTC. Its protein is CASSSTSGIYNEQFF.

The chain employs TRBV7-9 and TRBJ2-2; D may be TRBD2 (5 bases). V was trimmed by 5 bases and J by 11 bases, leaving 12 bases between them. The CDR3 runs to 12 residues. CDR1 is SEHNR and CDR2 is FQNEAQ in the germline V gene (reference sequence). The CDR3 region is CASSHLAGELFF. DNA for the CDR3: TGTGCCAGCAGCCACCTAGCAGGCGAGCTGTTTTTT.

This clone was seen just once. The CDR3 region is CASSEIRYNEQFF. Written as DNA, the CDR3 is TGTGCCAGCAGTGAAATCCGGTACAATGAGCAGTTCTTC. The rearrangement joins TRBV6-1 to TRBJ2-1, with unresolved D. V was shortened by 2 bases and J by 4 bases, with 6 bases between the two germline ends. The CDR3 sequence is 13 residues long. Per the germline V gene, CDR1 is MNHNS and CDR2 is SASEGT.

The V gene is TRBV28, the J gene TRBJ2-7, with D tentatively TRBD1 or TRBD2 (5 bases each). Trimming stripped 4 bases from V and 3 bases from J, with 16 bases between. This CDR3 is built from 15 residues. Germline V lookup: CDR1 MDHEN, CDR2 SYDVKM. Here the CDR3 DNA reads TGTGCCAGCAGTTCAGGGACCGCTATGGACTACGAGCAGTACTTC. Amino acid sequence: CASSSGTAMDYEQYF.

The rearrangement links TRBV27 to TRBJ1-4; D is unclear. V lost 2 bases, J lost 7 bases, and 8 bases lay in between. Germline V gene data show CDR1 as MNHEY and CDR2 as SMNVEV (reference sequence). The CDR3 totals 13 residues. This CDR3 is CASSLREGEKLFF. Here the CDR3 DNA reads TGTGCCAGCAGTTTACGCGAAGGTGAAAAACTGTTTTTT.

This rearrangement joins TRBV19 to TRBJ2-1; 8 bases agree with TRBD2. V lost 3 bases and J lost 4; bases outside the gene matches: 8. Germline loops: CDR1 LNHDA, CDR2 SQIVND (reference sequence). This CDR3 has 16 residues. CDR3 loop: CASSISGTRPYNEQFF. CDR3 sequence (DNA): TGTGCCAGTAGTATCTCCGGGACTAGGCCATACAATGAGCAGTTCTTC. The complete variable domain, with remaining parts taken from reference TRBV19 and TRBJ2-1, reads DGGITQSPKYLFRKEGQNVTLSCEQNLNHDAMYWYRQDPGQGLRLIYYSQIVNDFQKGDIAEGYSVSREKKESFPLTVTSAQKNPTAFYLCASSISGTRPYNEQFFGPGTRLTVL.

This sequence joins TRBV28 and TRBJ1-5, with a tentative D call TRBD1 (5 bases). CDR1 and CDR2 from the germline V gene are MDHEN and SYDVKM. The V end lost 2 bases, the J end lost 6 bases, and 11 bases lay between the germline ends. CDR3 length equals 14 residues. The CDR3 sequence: CASSLGGSGQPQHF. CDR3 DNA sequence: TGTGCCAGCAGTTTAGGGGGGTCGGGTCAGCCCCAGCATTTT.

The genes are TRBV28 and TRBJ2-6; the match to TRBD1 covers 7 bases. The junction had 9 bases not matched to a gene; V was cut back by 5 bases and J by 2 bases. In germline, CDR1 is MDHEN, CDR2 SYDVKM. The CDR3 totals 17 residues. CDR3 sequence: CASSPRGTVAGANVLTF. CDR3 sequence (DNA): TGTGCCAGCAGTCCGAGGGGGACAGTGGCTGGGGCCAACGTCCTGACTTTC.

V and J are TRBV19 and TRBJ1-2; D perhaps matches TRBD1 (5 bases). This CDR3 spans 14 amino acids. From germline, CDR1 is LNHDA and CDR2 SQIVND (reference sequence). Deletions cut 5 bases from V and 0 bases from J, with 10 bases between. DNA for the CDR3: TGTGCCAGTAGTCCAGCGACAGCTAACTATGGCTACACCTTC. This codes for CASSPATANYGYTF.

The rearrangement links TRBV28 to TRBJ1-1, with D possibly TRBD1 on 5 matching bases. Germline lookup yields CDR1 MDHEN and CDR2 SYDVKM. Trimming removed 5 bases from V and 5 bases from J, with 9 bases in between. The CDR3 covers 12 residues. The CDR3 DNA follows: TGTGCCAGCAGTGACAGAGGGACTGAAGCTTTCTTT. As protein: CASSDRGTEAFF.

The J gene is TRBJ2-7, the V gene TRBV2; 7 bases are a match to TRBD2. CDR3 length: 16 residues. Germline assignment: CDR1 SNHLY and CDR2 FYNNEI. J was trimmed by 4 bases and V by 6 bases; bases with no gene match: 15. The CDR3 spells CASREPWETSLYEQYF. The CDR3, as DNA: TGTGCCAGCAGAGAGCCTTGGGAGACTAGCTTGTACGAGCAGTACTTC.

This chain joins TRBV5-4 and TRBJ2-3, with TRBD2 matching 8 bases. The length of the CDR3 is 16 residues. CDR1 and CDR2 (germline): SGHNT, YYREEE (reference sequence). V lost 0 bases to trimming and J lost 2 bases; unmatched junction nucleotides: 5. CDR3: CASSLVGGGLTDTQYF. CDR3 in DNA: TGTGCCAGCAGCTTGGTCGGCGGGGGGCTCACAGATACGCAGTATTTT.

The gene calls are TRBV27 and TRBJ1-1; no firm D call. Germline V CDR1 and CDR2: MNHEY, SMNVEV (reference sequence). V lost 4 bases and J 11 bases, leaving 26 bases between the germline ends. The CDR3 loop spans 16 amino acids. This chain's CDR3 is CASSYGPPGRTLGAFF. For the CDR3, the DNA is TGTGCCAGCAGTTACGGACCCCCGGGTCGAACACTTGGTGCTTTCTTT.

This CDR3 reads CASSSTGSGANVLTF. In DNA, the CDR3 is TGTGCCAGCAGCTCTACAGGCTCTGGGGCCAACGTCCTGACTTTC. The chain links TRBV6-6 to TRBJ2-6; TRBD1 is a possible D gene (5 bases). Germline-derived CDR1 and CDR2 are MNHNY and SVGAGI (reference sequence). Trimming removed 6 bases from V and 0 bases from J, with 9 bases in between. This CDR3 comprises 15 residues.

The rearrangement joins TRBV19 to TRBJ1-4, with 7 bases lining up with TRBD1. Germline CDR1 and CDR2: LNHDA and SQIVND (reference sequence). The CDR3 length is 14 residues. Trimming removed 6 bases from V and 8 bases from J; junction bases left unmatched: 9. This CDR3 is CASRSGGKKEKLFF. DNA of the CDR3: TGTGCCAGTAGATCAGGGGGGAAGAAAGAAAAACTGTTTTTT. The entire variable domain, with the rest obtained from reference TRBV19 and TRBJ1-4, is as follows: DGGITQSPKYLFRKEGQNVTLSCEQNLNHDAMYWYRQDPGQGLRLIYYSQIVNDFQKGDIAEGYSVSREKKESFPLTVTSAQKNPTAFYLCASRSGGKKEKLFFGSGTQLSVL.